Listed below are T cell receptor beta chains from one sample, sequenced in a study of a mutant IDH1 vaccine in newly diagnosed glioma. Some clones are missing from TCRdb's copy, which holds only in-frame ones; the method was immunoSEQ multiplex PCR. The table records over 65,000 clones, approximately 81% of them present only once. The antigens these receptors bind are not known. The sample was PBMCs, taken from a glioma patient whose treatment included an IDH1 peptide vaccine. The receptors here all came from a man in his late teens or twenties with glioma. Both conserved end residues are part of each CDR3. The D gene is left open where the match is weak. The size field is filled for only some rows; it gives once, few, many or a size class.

d_call,cdr3_length,v_call,clone_size,j_call,cdr3_nt,cdr3_aa
-,14,TRBV30,-,TRBJ1-3,TGTGCCTGGAGTGTACTTCTACAGGGAGGCACCATATATTTT,CAWSVLLQGGTIYF
-,13,TRBV5-1,-,TRBJ2-7,TGCGCCAGCAGCCTAGACAGCTACTACGAGCAGTACTTC,CASSLDSYYEQYF
TRBD1,16,TRBV27,-,TRBJ1-4,TGTGCCAGCAGTTCCAGGGGGCTATGGGTTGGTGAAAAACTGTTTTTT,CASSSRGLWVGEKLFF
TRBD1,13,TRBV19,once,TRBJ2-1,TGTGCCAGTAGGGGACAGGGTCACAATGAGCAGTTCTTC,CASRGQGHNEQFF
-,13,TRBV18,-,TRBJ1-1,TGTGCCAGCTCACCAGACAGTTACACTGAAGCTTTCTTT,CASSPDSYTEAFF
TRBD1,14,TRBV2,-,TRBJ1-2,TGTGCCAGCACCCGGACAGGGGTTATCTATGGCTACACCTTC,CASTRTGVIYGYTF
-,15,TRBV7-6,-,TRBJ1-3,TGTGCCAGCAGCTTTGACAGATACTCTGGAAACACCATATATTTT,CASSFDRYSGNTIYF
-,14,TRBV7-9,-,TRBJ2-3,TGTGCCAGCAGCCTGAGGACGGGCACAGATACGCAGTATTTT,CASSLRTGTDTQYF
TRBD1,14,TRBV6-6,-,TRBJ1-2,TGTGCCAGCAGGGGACAGGGCGATAACTATGGCTACACCTTC,CASRGQGDNYGYTF
TRBD1,15,TRBV7-7,-,TRBJ2-2,TGTGCTATCCAAACCGGGACAGGGAACACCGGGGAGCTGTTTTTT,CAIQTGTGNTGELFF
-,17,TRBV30,-,TRBJ1-6,-,CAWSVFGPGWMKRPLHF
-,15,TRBV30,-,TRBJ2-6,TGTGCCTGGAGTGTAACGAGCTCTGGGGCCAACGTCCTGACTTTC,CAWSVTSSGANVLTF
-,15,TRBV5-8,-,TRBJ2-6,TGTGCCAGCAGCTTGGATGGCTCTGGGGCCAACGTCCTGACTTTC,CASSLDGSGANVLTF
-,14,TRBV25-1,-,TRBJ1-1,TGTGCCAGCAGTGAATCTAGTCCGGGACCGGAAGCTTTCTTT,CASSESSPGPEAFF
TRBD2,19,TRBV11-2,-,TRBJ2-7,TGTGCCAGCAGGGGAATGGGGACTAGCGGGACAATACCGTCCTACGAGCAGTACTTC,CASRGMGTSGTIPSYEQYF
TRBD2,14,TRBV6-4,-,TRBJ2-1,TGTGCCAGCAGTGACCAGACTAGCGGGGCTGAGCAGTTCTTC,CASSDQTSGAEQFF
-,13,TRBV13,-,TRBJ1-1,TGTGCCAGCAGCGCGCATTCGGGGACAGAAGCTTTCTTT,CASSAHSGTEAFF
-,12,TRBV6-4,few,TRBJ2-7,TGTGCCAGCATTAGTGGAGGCTACGAGCAGTACTTC,CASISGGYEQYF
-,12,TRBV9,-,TRBJ1-1,TGTGCCAGCAGCCCGACCTCCGCGGAAGCTTTCTTT,CASSPTSAEAFF
TRBD1,16,TRBV5-1,-,TRBJ2-2,TGCGCCAGCATCCTTGACAGGGTAGAGAACACCGGGGAGCTGTTTTTT,CASILDRVENTGELFF
-,13,TRBV2,-,TRBJ2-1,TGTGCCAGCAGTGAGCGAAGGGTGGGTGAGCAGTTCTTC,CASSERRVGEQFF
TRBD1,15,TRBV4-3,large,TRBJ1-2,TGCGCCAGCAGCCAAGAGGACGGGACAGTACTCGGCTACACCTTC,CASSQEDGTVLGYTF
-,16,TRBV15,-,TRBJ1-1,TGTGCCACCAGCAGAGACGGTGGGACGGGGAACACTGAAGCTTTCTTT,CATSRDGGTGNTEAFF
-,11,TRBV20-1,few,TRBJ2-1,TGCAGTGCCACATATGGGTATGAGCAGTTCTTC,CSATYGYEQFF
-,17,TRBV6-4,-,TRBJ1-3,TGTGCCAGCAGTGACCCCTCGACTGGGGACTCTGGAAACACCATATATTTT,CASSDPSTGDSGNTIYF